The sequence of this T cell receptor beta chain was determined in a study of blood T cell repertoires in COVID-19. Sequenced by immunoSEQ multiplex PCR; TCRdb stores in-frame clones only, minus some. The sample lists about 130,000 clones, around 78% occurring once. Looked up from germline, CDR1 is MNHNY and CDR2 is SVGAGI (reference sequence). Trimming stripped 6 bases from V and 0 bases from J, with 11 bases between. This CDR3 is 14 amino acids long. Material: peripheral blood. V is TRBV6-6 and J is TRBJ1-1; unclear D gene. This receptor was identified in a human donor in a cohort sampled during active COVID-19. DNA of the CDR3: TGTGCCAGCAGGGCAGGAGGAATGAACACTGAAGCTTTCTTT. Translating gives CASRAGGMNTEAFF.